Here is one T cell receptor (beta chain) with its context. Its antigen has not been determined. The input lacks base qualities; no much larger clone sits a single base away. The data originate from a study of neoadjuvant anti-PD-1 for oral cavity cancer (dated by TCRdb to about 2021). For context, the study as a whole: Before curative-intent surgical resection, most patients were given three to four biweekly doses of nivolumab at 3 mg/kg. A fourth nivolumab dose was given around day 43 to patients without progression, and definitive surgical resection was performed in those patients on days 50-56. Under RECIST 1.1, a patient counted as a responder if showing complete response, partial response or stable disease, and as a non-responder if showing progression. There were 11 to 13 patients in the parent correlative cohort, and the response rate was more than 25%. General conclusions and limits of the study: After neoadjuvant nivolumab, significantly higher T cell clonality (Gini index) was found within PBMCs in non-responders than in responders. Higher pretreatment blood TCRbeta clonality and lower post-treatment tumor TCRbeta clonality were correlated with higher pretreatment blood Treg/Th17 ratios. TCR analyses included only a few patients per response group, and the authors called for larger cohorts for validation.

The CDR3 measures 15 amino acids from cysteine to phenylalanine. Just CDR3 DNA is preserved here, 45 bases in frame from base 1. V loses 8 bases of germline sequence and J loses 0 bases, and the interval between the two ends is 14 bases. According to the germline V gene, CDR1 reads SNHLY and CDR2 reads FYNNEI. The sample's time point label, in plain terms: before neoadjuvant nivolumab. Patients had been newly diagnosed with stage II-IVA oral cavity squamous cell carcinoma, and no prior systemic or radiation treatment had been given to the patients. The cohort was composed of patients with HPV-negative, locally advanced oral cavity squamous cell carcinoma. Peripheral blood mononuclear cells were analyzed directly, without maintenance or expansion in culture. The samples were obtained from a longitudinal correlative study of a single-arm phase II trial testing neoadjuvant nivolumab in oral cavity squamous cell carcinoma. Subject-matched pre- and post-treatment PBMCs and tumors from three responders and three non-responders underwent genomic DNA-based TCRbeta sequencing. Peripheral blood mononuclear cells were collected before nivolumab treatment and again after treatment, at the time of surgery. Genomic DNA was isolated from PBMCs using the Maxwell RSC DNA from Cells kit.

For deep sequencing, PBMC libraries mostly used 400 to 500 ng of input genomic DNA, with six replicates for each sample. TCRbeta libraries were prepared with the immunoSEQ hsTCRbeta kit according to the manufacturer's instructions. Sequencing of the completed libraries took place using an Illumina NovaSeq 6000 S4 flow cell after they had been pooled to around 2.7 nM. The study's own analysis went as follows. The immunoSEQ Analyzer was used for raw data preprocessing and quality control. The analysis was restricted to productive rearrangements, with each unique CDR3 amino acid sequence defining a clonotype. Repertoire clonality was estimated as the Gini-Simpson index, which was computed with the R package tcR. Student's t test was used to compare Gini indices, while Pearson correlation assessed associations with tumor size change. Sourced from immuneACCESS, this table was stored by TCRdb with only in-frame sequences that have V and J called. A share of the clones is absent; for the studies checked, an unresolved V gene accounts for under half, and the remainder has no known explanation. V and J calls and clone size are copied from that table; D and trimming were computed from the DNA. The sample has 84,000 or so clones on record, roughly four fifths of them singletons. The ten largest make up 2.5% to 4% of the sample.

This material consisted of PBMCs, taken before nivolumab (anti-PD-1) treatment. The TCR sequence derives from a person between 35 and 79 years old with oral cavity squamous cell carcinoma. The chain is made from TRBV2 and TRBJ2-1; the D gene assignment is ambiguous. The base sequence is TGTGCCAGCTTATTCAGGCCTAGCTCCTACAATGAGCAGTTCTTC. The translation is CASLFRPSSYNEQFF.